These 6 T cell receptor beta chains were sequenced from one sample in a study of blood T cell repertoires in COVID-19. The assay was immunoSEQ multiplex PCR, and TCRdb's table has in-frame clones only and misses some. Of 250,000 to 350,000 clones listed, more than 75% are singletons. Input material: peripheral blood. These receptors came from a young woman who had recovered from COVID-19.

This clone was seen just once. This rearrangement joins TRBV5-1 to TRBJ2-5; D possibly corresponds to TRBD1 (7 bases). The germline gives CDR1 SGHRS, CDR2 YFSETQ. The germline V and J ends were trimmed by 5 bases and 4 bases, with 15 bases remaining between them. This CDR3 spans 14 amino acids. The DNA of the CDR3 is TGCGCCAGCAGAGCAGGGGGGCGGCGAGAGACCCAGTACTTC. It encodes CASRAGGRRETQYF.

The V and J genes are TRBV15 and TRBJ2-6; TRBD1 matches 7 bases. This CDR3 spans 19 amino acids. V gave up 3 bases and J gave up 4 bases; unmatched junction bases: 15. Per the germline V gene, CDR1 is LNHNV and CDR2 is YYDKDF (reference sequence). CDR3 in amino acids: CATSSAQGKGAAGANVLTF. The CDR3 coding sequence is TGTGCCACCAGCAGCGCGCAGGGCAAGGGGGCAGCGGGGGCCAACGTCCTGACTTTC.

The chain employs TRBV27 and TRBJ1-5; 9 bases agree with TRBD1. Germline V gene data show CDR1 as MNHEY and CDR2 as SMNVEV (reference sequence). The CDR3 length is 14 residues. Losses at the gene ends were 4 bases for V and 2 bases for J; bases not matched to a gene: 0. The CDR3 coding sequence is TGTGCCAGCAGTTGGACAGGGGGCAATCAGCCCCAGCATTTT. Amino acid sequence: CASSWTGGNQPQHF.

The V call is TRBV7-8, the J call TRBJ2-1; 13 bases are shared with TRBD2. The CDR3 is 17 amino acids. The V gene end was trimmed by 3 bases and the J gene end by 5 bases; junction bases not matched to a gene: 7. Germline V CDR1 and CDR2: SGHVS, FQNEAQ. The CDR3 region has the DNA TGTGCCAGCAGCTTTCGACTAGCGGGGGGACCTAACAATGAGCAGTTCTTC. Amino acid sequence: CASSFRLAGGPNNEQFF.

For this clone: Germline and junction disagree at one end, which may indicate a read error. The chain joins TRBV2 to TRBJ1-4; D is uncertain. This CDR3 is 13 amino acids long. The germline V gene encodes CDR1 SNHLY and CDR2 FYNNEI. The CDR3 DNA reads TGTGCCAGCAGTGAGGGTTTAACGGGTACCTGTATTTTT. Translated, it gives CASSEGLTGTCIF.

The chain uses TRBV18 and TRBJ2-2; D remains unclear. Germline lookup yields CDR1 KGHSH and CDR2 LQKENI. The CDR3 contains 15 residues. The V gene lost 4 bases and the J gene lost 4 bases, with 13 bases spanning the gap. The CDR3 nucleotides read TGTGCCAGCTCACTCGCACCCAGAAGCACCGGGGAGCTGTTTTTT. Translated: CASSLAPRSTGELFF.